This T cell receptor (beta chain) originates from a study of CD8 T cells in Susac syndrome. This CDR3 is built from 13 residues. Germline values: CDR1 MNHEY, CDR2 SVGAGI. Trimming cost V 2 bases and J 7 bases, with 8 bases left between them. The RNA input was roughly 0.5 to 1 ug, and it was reverse transcribed with random hexamers. TCRdb re-derived calls from the immunoSEQ multiplex PCR reads in MiXCR, one entry per CDR3 protein. The sample holds around 160,000 distinct CDR3 sequences, just over 90% seen once. The study, taken as a whole, reports: As the study acknowledged, the number of individuals who were part of its TCR sequencing and HLA analysis was relatively small.

On this clonotype: No antigen is known for it.

The sequence was obtained from a human donor in good health. The V call is TRBV6-5, the J call TRBJ1-4, with no clear D. The specimen was CD4+ T cells from PBMCs. CDR3: CASSYLRSEKLFF. In DNA, the CDR3 is TGTGCCAGCAGTTACCTCCGAAGTGAAAAACTGTTTTTT.